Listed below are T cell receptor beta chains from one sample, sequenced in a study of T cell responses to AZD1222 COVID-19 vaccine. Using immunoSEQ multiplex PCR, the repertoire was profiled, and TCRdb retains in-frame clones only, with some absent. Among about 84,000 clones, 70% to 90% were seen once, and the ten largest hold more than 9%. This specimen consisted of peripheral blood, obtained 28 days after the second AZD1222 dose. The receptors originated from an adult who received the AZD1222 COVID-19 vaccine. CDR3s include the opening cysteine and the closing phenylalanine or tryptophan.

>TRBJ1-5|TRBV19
CASSRQGSGQPQHF
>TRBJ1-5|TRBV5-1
CASSLGQGSQPQHF
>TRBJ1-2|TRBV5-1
CASRPDRGDYYGYTF
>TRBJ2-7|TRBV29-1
CSMEGGFGEQYF
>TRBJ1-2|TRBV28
CASSPLGAYGYTF
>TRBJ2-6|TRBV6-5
CASSYSGEGANVLTF
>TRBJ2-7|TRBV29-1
CSVGGQFGSYEQYF
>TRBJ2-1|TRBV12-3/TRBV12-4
CASSRLVDEQFF
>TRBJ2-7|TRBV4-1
CASSQTGLTEQYF
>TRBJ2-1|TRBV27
CASSSLAGGLSEQFF
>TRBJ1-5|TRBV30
CAWSDGTDQPQHF
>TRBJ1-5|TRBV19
CASSIGQTYSNQPQHF
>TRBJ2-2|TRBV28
CANRDYTGELFF
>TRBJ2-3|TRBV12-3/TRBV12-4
CASSLVSDTQYF
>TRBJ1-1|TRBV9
CASSVGLLGPGDTEAFF
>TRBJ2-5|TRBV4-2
CASSQDSGQGIETQYF
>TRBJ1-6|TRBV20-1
CSASPTGTGYSPLHF
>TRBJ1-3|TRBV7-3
CASSLEGQGGAGNTIYF
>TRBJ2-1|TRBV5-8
CASSEPTSFHNEQFF
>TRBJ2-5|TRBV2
CASRSGSGGALNKETQYF
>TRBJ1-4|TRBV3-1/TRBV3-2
CASSQDVSAGNEKLFF
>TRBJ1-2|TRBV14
CASSQGTGYGYTF
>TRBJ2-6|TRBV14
CASSQGISSGANVLTF
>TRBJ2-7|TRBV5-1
CASSLVGLRSYEQYF
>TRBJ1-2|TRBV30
CAWGTNYGYTF
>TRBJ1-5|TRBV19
CASKQGDSQPQHF
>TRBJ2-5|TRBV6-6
CASSYSGQGMRETQYF
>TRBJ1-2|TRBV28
CASSLAIGGAYGYTF
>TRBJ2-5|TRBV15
CATSRGQAETQYF
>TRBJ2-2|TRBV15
CATSRDPGLGAGELFF
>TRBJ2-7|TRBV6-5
CASSYVRGAYEQYF
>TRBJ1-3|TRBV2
CASSRDVGNTIYF
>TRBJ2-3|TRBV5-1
CASGAGTDTQYF
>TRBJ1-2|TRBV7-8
CASSTRTGINYGYTF
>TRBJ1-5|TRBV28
CASSLRQGGYQPQHF
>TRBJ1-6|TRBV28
CASTPRRGPSGNSPLHF
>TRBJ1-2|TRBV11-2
CASSLAGQTLYGYTF
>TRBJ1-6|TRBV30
CAWTIERGNSPLHF